This is a list of T cell receptor beta chains from one sample in a study of T cell responses to AZD1222 COVID-19 vaccine. Profiling relied on immunoSEQ multiplex PCR, and the TCRdb table lists in-frame clones only, not all of them. The sample shows around 160,000 clones, 75% to 95% of them seen only once. This specimen consisted of peripheral blood, obtained on day 0 of MenACWY control vaccination. The receptors originated from an adult in good health. Each CDR3 is given without its conserved first and last residue.

>TRBV6-2/TRBV6-3
ASSYRAPSYEQY
>TRBV24-1
ATSRSSGSLNTGELF
>TRBV19
ASSRSRDRGRSPLH
>TRBV7-9
ASSLGDRGHGEQF
>TRBV3-1/TRBV3-2
ASSLGGNALYEQY
>TRBV19
ASSPLAGGHYNEQF
>TRBV5-1
ASSLVYEGNSYGYT
>TRBV7-2
ASSSRGSGYNEQF
>TRBV29-1
SVENRDRGHEQY
>TRBV27
ASSSLRTTGPLYEQF
>TRBV5-1
ASRKVYKGQPQH
>TRBV29-1
SAHSPGQGYGYT
>TRBV10-1
ASSDPGRNEQY
>TRBV9
ASSASHPREQGGEKLF
>TRBV7-9
ASSSDRTGTEPQH
>TRBV19
ASSMWTGGNEQY
>TRBV5-5
ASSLVGDQPQH
>TRBV6-1
ASSEDHWSETQY
>TRBV24-1
ATSEGTDYSNQPQH
>TRBV7-9
APRARLTDTQY
>TRBV28
ASGPDRRNTEAF
>TRBV5-1
ASSAQGPVTDTQY
>TRBV7-9
ASSQPQGAIY
>TRBV5-1
ASSLAGQGSSYNSPLH
>TRBV5-1
ASSSKTLAGGPRYNEQF
>TRBV7-2
ASSLQGVGSYEQY
>TRBV9
ASSVQSPLDGYT
>TRBV27
ASSLGQDYNSPLH
>TRBV5-4
ASSLEGPGGTEAF
>TRBV19
ASSTSGREIQETQY
>TRBV18
ASSPVQDNQPQH
>TRBV27
ASSLLGGTDTQY
>TRBV24-1
ATKAVNTGELF
>TRBV6-2/TRBV6-3
ASSQTLEQF
>TRBV5-1
ASSRGQLSNTGELF
>TRBV5-1
ASSPPSSYNEQF
>TRBV4-2
ASSPEMSSGNTIY
>TRBV20-1
SASWTTVRGYT
>TRBV30
AWNVGGELF
>TRBV6-5
ASSSFYTGELF
>TRBV30
AGRPPGYYGYT
>TRBV3-1/TRBV3-2
ASSQERARNSGNTIY
>TRBV3-1/TRBV3-2
ASSLRSGTGELF
>TRBV2
ASRPTGVEQY
>TRBV9
ASSQTGAKNIQY
>TRBV7-2
ASTTAPDTQY
>TRBV14
ASSQGQAGSYT
>TRBV4-1
ASSQGHGNQPQH
>TRBV5-1
ASSSPDRGETQY
>TRBV6-5
ASSYPTVWSEKLF
>TRBV6-1
ASSEATGQPQH
>TRBV6-5
ASREGSHYGYT
>TRBV5-4
ASSLDGGNQPQH
>TRBV5-5
ASSLGVVNAEAF
>TRBV7-8
ASSYDPRTEAF
>TRBV10-3
AISEAAYEKLF
>TRBV27
ASSSDSTSGGAREQF
>TRBV7-9
ASSYEPSGRPEAF
>TRBV6-7
ASSQREGLLAKNIQY